The T cell receptor beta chain under discussion was sequenced for a study of regulatory T cells in long-lasting Graves disease. Regarding time point: newly diagnosed GD, antithyroid drugs for less than 3 months. Preparation of the TCR library used RNA extracted from PBMCs. Graves' disease diagnosis was established per American Thyroid Association guidelines. Arm-PCR of CDR3 regions with iRepertoire HTBI primers generated TCR beta libraries. TCRdb ran MiXCR on the multiplex PCR reads and lists one entry per CDR3 protein. The data hold about 400,000 distinct CDR3 sequences, with roughly a sixth observed a single time. With 10 bases clipped from V and 1 base from J, the junction kept 8 bases outside the gene matches. Looked up from germline, CDR1 is ENHRY and CDR2 is SYGVKD. CDR3 length: 16 amino acids. Ten or more counts support this clonotype. Its specificity is unknown. Study-level results: TCR diversity was lower in persistent Graves' patients (versus newly diagnosed ones). Favored usage of TRBV28, TRBJ1-2 and TRBJ2-5 was recorded in persistent disease. Tissue studied was limited to peripheral blood, excluding thyroid tissue.

This sample comprised peripheral blood mononuclear cells (PBMCs), obtained at new diagnosis, from a patient treated with antithyroid drugs. The clonotype was recovered from a female donor with Graves disease. This chain connects TRBV10-3 to TRBJ2-2; TRBD2 aligns across 11 bases. As DNA, the CDR3 is TGTGCCAGCGCCCCGACTAGCGGGGAGAACACCGGGGAGCTGTTTTTT. Translating it yields CASAPTSGENTGELFF.